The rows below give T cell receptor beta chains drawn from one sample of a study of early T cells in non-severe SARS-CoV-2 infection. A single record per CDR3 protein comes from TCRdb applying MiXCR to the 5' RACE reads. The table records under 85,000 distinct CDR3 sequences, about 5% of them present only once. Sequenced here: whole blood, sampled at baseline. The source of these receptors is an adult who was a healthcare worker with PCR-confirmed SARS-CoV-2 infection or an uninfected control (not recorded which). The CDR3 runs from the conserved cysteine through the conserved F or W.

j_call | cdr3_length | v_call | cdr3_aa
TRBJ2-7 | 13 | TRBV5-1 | CASSGGYAYEQYF
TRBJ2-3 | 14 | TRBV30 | CAWRQGASTDTQYF
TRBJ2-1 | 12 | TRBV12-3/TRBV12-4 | CASSLGTLKQFF
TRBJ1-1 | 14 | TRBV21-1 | CASPPRGRHTEAFF
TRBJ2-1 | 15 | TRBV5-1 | CASSLSGGPVGEQFF
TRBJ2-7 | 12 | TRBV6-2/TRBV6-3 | CASSNSGRVQYF
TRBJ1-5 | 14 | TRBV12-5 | CASEAGQSNQPQHF
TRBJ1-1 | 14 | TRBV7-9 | CASSRYKEATEAFF
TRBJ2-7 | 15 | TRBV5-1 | CASSLQLAELYEQYF
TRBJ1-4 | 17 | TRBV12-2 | CASRLAPREPTNEKLFF
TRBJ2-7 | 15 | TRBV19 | CASSRRLAGDNEQYF